This TCR beta chain was identified in a study of T cell clones after liver transplantation. Whole-study findings and limits: Circulating graft-donor-reactive CD4 TCRbeta sequences fell significantly post-transplant in 5 of 8 subjects. Low donor cell numbers restricted donor-reactive repertoire measurement in two subjects.

Sequencing used immunoSEQ multiplex PCR; TCRdb keeps in-frame clones, though not all of them. The data hold roughly 120,000 clones, with 90% observed a single time. To note about this clone: Its antigen is unknown.

This CDR3 is built from 16 residues. Germline assignment: CDR1 SGHTA and CDR2 FQGNSA. After removal of 5 bases from V and 1 base from J, the junction contained 10 bases not matched to a gene. This clonotype originated in a human patient who received a liver transplant. The graft donor may account for some of the T cells. The gene calls are TRBV7-2 and TRBJ2-7; TRBD1 aligns across 8 bases. The sequenced sample was CD4+ T cells from blood, obtained 12 months after liver transplant. CDR3 in amino acids: CASSPRTGLKSYEQYF. In DNA form, the CDR3 reads TGTGCCAGCAGCCCGCGGACAGGGCTCAAATCCTACGAGCAGTACTTC.